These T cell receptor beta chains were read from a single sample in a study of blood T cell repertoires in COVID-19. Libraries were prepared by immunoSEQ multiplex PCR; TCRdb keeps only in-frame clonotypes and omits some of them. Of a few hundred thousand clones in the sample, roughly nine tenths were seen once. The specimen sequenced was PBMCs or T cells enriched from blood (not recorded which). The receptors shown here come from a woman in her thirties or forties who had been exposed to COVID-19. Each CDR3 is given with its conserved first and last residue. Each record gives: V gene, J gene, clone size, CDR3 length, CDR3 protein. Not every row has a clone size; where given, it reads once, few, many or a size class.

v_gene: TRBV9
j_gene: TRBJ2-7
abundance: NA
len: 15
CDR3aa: CASSVGGGSSREQYF

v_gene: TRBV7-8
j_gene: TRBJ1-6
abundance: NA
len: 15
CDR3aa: CASSLRGRGNSPLHF

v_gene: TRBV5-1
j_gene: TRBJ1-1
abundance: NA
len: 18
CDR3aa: CASSFGRAGEGERTEAFF

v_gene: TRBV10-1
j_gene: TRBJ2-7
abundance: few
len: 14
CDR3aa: CASSSSGPSYEQYF

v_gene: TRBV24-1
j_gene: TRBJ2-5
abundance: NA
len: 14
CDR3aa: CATSGGTGAETQYF

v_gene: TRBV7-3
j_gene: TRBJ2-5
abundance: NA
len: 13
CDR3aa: CASSLTSSETQYF

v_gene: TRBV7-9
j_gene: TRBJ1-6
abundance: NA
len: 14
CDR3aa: CASSHGQGYSPLHF

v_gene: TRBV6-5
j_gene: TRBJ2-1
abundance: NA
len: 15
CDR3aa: CASSQTSGRVGEQFF

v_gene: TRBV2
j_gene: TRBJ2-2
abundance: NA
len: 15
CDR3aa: CASSEQGARTGELFF

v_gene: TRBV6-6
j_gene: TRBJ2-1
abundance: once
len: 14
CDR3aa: CASKVLANYNEQFF

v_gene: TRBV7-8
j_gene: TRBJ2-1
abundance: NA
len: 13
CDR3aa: CASSSGLNNEQFF

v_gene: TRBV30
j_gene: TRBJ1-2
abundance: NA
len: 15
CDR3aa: CAWSGGQVLNYGYTF

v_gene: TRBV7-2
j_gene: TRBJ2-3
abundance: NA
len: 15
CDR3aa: CASSPSGSRGDTQYF

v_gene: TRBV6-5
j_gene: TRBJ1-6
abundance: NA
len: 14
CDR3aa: CASSPGGSNSPLHF

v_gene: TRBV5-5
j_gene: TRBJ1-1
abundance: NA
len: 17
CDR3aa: CASSLVQGAPRNTEAFF

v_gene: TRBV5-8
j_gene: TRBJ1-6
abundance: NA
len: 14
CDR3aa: CASSLPPPGGSLHF

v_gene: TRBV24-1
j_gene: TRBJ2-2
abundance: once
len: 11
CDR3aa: CATSGAGELFF

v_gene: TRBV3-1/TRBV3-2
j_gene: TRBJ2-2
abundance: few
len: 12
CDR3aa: CASSRVAGELFF

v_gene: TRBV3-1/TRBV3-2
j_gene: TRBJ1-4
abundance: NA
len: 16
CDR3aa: CASSRISGVENHQLFF

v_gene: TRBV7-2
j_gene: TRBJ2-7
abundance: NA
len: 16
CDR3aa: CASSLGTSGRLYEQYF